Listed below are T cell receptor beta chains from one sample, sequenced in a study of T cell responses to AZD1222 COVID-19 vaccine. Sequencing was performed with immunoSEQ multiplex PCR; in TCRdb, only in-frame clones are kept and a portion is missing. This sample has 150,000 to 200,000 clones, with around 87% found just once. The sample was peripheral blood, taken on day 0 of MenACWY control vaccination. These receptor sequences come from an adult in good health. Each CDR3 is given with its conserved first and last residue. Each record gives: clone size, V gene, D gene, J gene, CDR3 protein, CDR3 DNA. D genes are given only for firm matches. Clone size appears in some rows only: once, few, many, or a class for an expanded clone.

clone size: NA; V gene: TRBV10-3; D gene: TRBD2; J gene: TRBJ2-5; CDR3 protein: CAIKSLAEPTETQYF; CDR3 DNA: TGTGCCATCAAATCCCTAGCGGAACCCACGGAGACCCAGTACTTC
clone size: NA; V gene: TRBV9; D gene: NA; J gene: TRBJ1-1; CDR3 protein: CASSVGGGAGTEAFF; CDR3 DNA: TGTGCCAGCAGCGTAGGTGGGGGGGCTGGGACTGAAGCTTTCTTT
clone size: few; V gene: TRBV5-8; D gene: NA; J gene: TRBJ1-3; CDR3 protein: CASSGRRGSVSGNTIYF; CDR3 DNA: TGTGCCAGCAGCGGCCGCAGGGGATCCGTCTCTGGAAACACCATATATTTT
clone size: NA; V gene: TRBV11-2; D gene: NA; J gene: TRBJ2-7; CDR3 protein: CASSSFEQAYEQYF; CDR3 DNA: TGTGCCAGCAGCTCCTTTGAGCAGGCCTACGAGCAGTACTTC
clone size: NA; V gene: TRBV5-1; D gene: NA; J gene: TRBJ2-1; CDR3 protein: CASSLNGGSSYNEQFF; CDR3 DNA: TGCGCCAGCAGCTTGAACGGGGGCAGCTCCTACAATGAGCAGTTCTTC
clone size: NA; V gene: TRBV10-3; D gene: NA; J gene: TRBJ2-7; CDR3 protein: CAIRDGDYEQYF; CDR3 DNA: TGTGCCATAAGGGACGGGGACTACGAGCAGTACTTC
clone size: NA; V gene: TRBV6-5; D gene: NA; J gene: TRBJ1-4; CDR3 protein: CASTQWQVEEKLFF; CDR3 DNA: TGTGCCAGCACCCAGTGGCAGGTCGAAGAAAAACTGTTTTTT
clone size: NA; V gene: TRBV6-5; D gene: TRBD1; J gene: TRBJ1-2; CDR3 protein: CASRAGGAGYYGYTF; CDR3 DNA: TGTGCCAGCAGGGCAGGGGGCGCTGGTTACTATGGCTACACCTTC
clone size: NA; V gene: TRBV7-3; D gene: NA; J gene: TRBJ2-7; CDR3 protein: CASSAGPRGEQYF; CDR3 DNA: TGTGCCAGCTCCGCGGGACCAAGGGGCGAGCAGTACTTC
clone size: NA; V gene: TRBV9; D gene: NA; J gene: TRBJ1-3; CDR3 protein: CASSVGYSGNTIYF; CDR3 DNA: TGTGCCAGCAGCGTAGGGTACTCTGGAAACACCATATATTTT
clone size: NA; V gene: TRBV4-1; D gene: TRBD2; J gene: TRBJ2-3; CDR3 protein: CASSPGLAGSSTDTQYF; CDR3 DNA: TGCGCCAGCAGCCCTGGGCTAGCGGGAAGTAGCACAGATACGCAGTATTTT
clone size: NA; V gene: TRBV6-5; D gene: NA; J gene: TRBJ2-1; CDR3 protein: CASSSFTGIVDNEQFF; CDR3 DNA: TGTGCCAGCAGTTCCTTCACCGGGATAGTTGACAATGAGCAGTTCTTC
clone size: NA; V gene: TRBV7-9; D gene: NA; J gene: TRBJ1-4; CDR3 protein: CASSKGINNEKLFF; CDR3 DNA: TGTGCCAGCAGCAAAGGAATAAATAATGAAAAACTGTTTTTT
clone size: NA; V gene: TRBV11-2; D gene: TRBD1; J gene: TRBJ2-7; CDR3 protein: CASSLSRDRVNEQYF; CDR3 DNA: TGTGCCAGCAGCTTATCCCGGGACAGGGTCAACGAGCAGTACTTC
clone size: NA; V gene: TRBV6-5; D gene: NA; J gene: TRBJ1-1; CDR3 protein: CASSLDRNTEAFF; CDR3 DNA: TGTGCCAGCAGCCTCGACAGGAACACTGAAGCTTTCTTT
clone size: once; V gene: TRBV5-1; D gene: TRBD1; J gene: TRBJ1-3; CDR3 protein: CASSATGSGNTIYF; CDR3 DNA: TGCGCCAGCAGCGCGACAGGGTCTGGAAACACCATATATTTT
clone size: NA; V gene: TRBV30; D gene: TRBD2; J gene: TRBJ2-2; CDR3 protein: CAWSVTGGTGELFF; CDR3 DNA: TGTGCCTGGAGTGTAACGGGGGGTACCGGGGAGCTGTTTTTT
clone size: NA; V gene: TRBV9; D gene: NA; J gene: TRBJ1-2; CDR3 protein: CASSSHRTENYGYTF; CDR3 DNA: TGTGCCAGCAGCAGCCACAGGACAGAAAACTATGGCTACACCTTC
clone size: NA; V gene: TRBV15; D gene: TRBD1; J gene: TRBJ1-2; CDR3 protein: CATSRDGTGGSGYTF; CDR3 DNA: TGTGCCACCAGCAGAGATGGGACAGGGGGCAGTGGCTACACCTTC
clone size: NA; V gene: TRBV6-5; D gene: NA; J gene: TRBJ1-5; CDR3 protein: CASSGRGIGNQPQHF; CDR3 DNA: TGTGCCAGCAGCGGGAGGGGTATTGGCAATCAGCCCCAGCATTTT